The clone carrying this T cell receptor (beta chain) has just a few counts. In the original analysis: Using reference gene primer amplification, nucleated cell counts were estimated. Profiling relied on immunoSEQ multiplex PCR, and the TCRdb table lists in-frame clones only, not all of them. The V and J calls and clone size come from that table; D and trimming were worked out from the DNA. The table has some 71,000 clones, about four fifths seen once. This entry comes from a study of blood T cell repertoires in COVID-19. On the study more broadly: PBMCs, B-cell-depleted T cells, or T cells provided the cDNA or gDNA that made up the material.

V lost 1 base and J 4 bases, leaving 8 bases between the germline ends. This CDR3 contains 13 residues. The V and J genes are TRBV12-3 or TRBV12-4 and TRBJ2-7, with a possible D match to TRBD2 (5 bases). This TCR was sampled from a woman aged 70-85 years with acute or convalescent COVID-19. The sequenced sample consisted of peripheral blood. In nucleotides, the CDR3 is TGTGCCAGCAGTTTAGACGGGGTGTACGAGCAGTACTTC. Translation gives CASSLDGVYEQYF.